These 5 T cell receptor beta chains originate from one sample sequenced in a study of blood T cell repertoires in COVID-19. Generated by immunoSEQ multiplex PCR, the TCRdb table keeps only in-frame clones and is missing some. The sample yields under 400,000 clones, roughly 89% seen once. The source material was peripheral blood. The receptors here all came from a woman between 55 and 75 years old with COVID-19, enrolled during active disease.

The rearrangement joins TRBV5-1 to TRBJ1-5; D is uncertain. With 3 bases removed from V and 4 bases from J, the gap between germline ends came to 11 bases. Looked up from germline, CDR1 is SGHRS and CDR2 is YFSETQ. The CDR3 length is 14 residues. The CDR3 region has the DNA TGCGCCAGCAGCTCAGAGGGCCTTAATCAGCCCCAGCATTTT. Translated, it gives CASSSEGLNQPQHF. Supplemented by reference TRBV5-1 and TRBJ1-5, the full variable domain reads KAGVTQTPRYLIKTRGQQVTLSCSPISGHRSVSWYQQTPGQGLQFLFEYFSETQRNKGNFPGRFSGRQFSNSRSEMNVSTLELGDSALYLCASSSEGLNQPQHFGDGTRLSIL.

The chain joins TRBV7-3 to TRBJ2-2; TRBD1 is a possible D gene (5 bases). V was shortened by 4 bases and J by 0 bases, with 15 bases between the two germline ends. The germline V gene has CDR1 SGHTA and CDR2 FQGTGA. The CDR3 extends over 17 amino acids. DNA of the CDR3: TGTGCCAGCAGCTCTAGGGGTAGTTCTTCGAACACCGGGGAGCTGTTTTTT. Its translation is CASSSRGSSSNTGELFF.

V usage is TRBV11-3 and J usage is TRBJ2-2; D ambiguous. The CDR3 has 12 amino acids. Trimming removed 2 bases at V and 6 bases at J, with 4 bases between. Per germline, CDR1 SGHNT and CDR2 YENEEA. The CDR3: CASSLSSGELFF. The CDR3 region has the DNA TGTGCCAGCAGCTTATCTTCCGGGGAGCTGTTTTTT.

CDR3 bases: TGTGCCAGCAGCTTCTGGACAGCCGGCACCGGGGAGCTGTTTTTT. Its translation is CASSFWTAGTGELFF. The chain carries TRBV5-4 and TRBJ2-2, with D possibly being TRBD1 (6 bases). The V gene's germline CDR1 is SGHNT and CDR2 YYREEE (reference sequence). The CDR3 is 15 residues long. V lost 2 bases and J lost 4, with 12 bases in between.

For the CDR3, the DNA is TGTGCCAGCAGCCCTGGCGGCCTAGCGGGGGTAGGTGAGCAGTTCTTC. Amino acids: CASSPGGLAGVGEQFF. The chain couples TRBV5-4 to TRBJ2-1, with 10 bases identical to TRBD2. The trim removed 4 bases at V and 9 bases at J, leaving 13 bases unmatched. The length of the CDR3 is 16 residues. Germline V gene sequence: CDR1 SGHNT, CDR2 YYREEE (reference sequence).